This T cell receptor (beta chain) was observed in a study of molecular identifiers for immune sequencing clone quantification. V gave up 5 bases and J gave up 8 bases, with 6 bases separating them. CDR1 SEHNR and CDR2 FQNEAQ come from the germline V gene (reference sequence). The CDR3 is 10 residues long. Using its own MiXCR run on the PCR reads, TCRdb lists one record per CDR3 protein. The sample has about 320,000 distinct CDR3 sequences, roughly 24% seen once. The study's findings and limits: Barcode collisions between identical TCR molecules could shrink estimates of highly expanded clone sizes. Whereas naive cells kept under 1% of molecules in clones above 20 RNA copies, such clones held over 98% in effectors.

Concerning this clonotype itself: Antigen: not known.

The authors gated naive CD8 T cells as CD8+CD4-CCR7+CD45RA+ for sorting. The chain is built from TRBV7-9 and TRBJ1-1; D not certain. The sequence derives from a human donor in good health. Some libraries in this study had Jurkat cell RNA spiked in. Sequenced sample: naive CD8+ T cells from blood, with Jurkat cell RNA spiked in. As to subset: FACS-sorted CD8+CD4-CCR7+CD45RA+ naive T cells. The CDR3 region is CASSRGEAFF. In nucleotides, the CDR3 is TGTGCCAGCAGCCGGGGAGAAGCTTTCTTT.